Presented here are 26 T cell receptor beta chains from one specimen sequenced in a study of T cell repertoires in cytomegalovirus infection. MiXCR, run by TCRdb on the reads, gives a single entry per CDR3 protein. This repertoire shows around 530,000 distinct CDR3 sequences, 16% found once; its top ten account for 20% to 30%. The sequenced material came from CD8+ T cells from PBMCs. The source of these receptors is a human donor in good health (CMV status not recorded). Some clones in this sample may be carry-over from other donors' samples.

This clonotype occurred many times. As DNA, the CDR3 is TGTGCCAGCAGTTACTCGGATCATTCTAGGGGATGGGACACTGAAGCTTTCTTT. Its protein is CASSYSDHSRGWDTEAFF. The genes are TRBV6-5 and TRBJ1-1; TRBD1 might be the D (5 bases). Germline V CDR1 and CDR2: MNHEY, SVGAGI. This CDR3 has 18 residues. V dropped 0 bases and J dropped 3 bases, with 20 bases sitting between them.

This chain uses TRBV6-2 or TRBV6-3 with TRBJ2-7, with D possibly TRBD2 on 7 matching bases. Trimming removed 0 bases at V and 4 bases at J, with 19 bases between. Germline values: CDR1 MNHEY, CDR2 SVGEGT. The CDR3 has 17 residues. The CDR3 here is CASSYSTLGGARYEQYF. As DNA, the CDR3 is TGTGCCAGCAGTTACTCGACTTTAGGGGGGGCTCGGTACGAGCAGTACTTC.

The table lists this clonotype with many counts. This chain connects TRBV4-1 to TRBJ2-3, with a tentative D call TRBD2 (5 bases). Trimming removed 5 bases at V and 6 bases at J, with 18 bases between. CDR3 length equals 15 residues. In germline, CDR1 is MGHRA, CDR2 YSYEKL. The CDR3 DNA reads as TGCGCCAGCAGCGCCAGCGGCCGCCCCGCGGATACGCAGTATTTT. Translation: CASSASGRPADTQYF.

With respect to this clonotype: The conserved phenylalanine or tryptophan normally closing the CDR3 is absent here, so this likely arose from a read error. The rearrangement uses TRBV20-1 and TRBJ2-7, with D perhaps matching TRBD2 (5 bases). There are 14 residues in the CDR3. With 1 base removed from V and 3 bases from J, the gap between germline ends came to 13 bases. Germline CDR1 reads DFQATT; CDR2 reads SNEGSKA (reference sequence). The CDR3 spells CSARGRGSRYEQYL. The CDR3 region has the DNA TGCAGTGCTAGAGGTAGAGGGAGTCGCTACGAGCAGTACTTA.

This sequence joins TRBV5-1 and TRBJ2-7, with D unclear. The CDR3 covers 12 residues. Germline V CDR1 and CDR2: SGHRS, YFSETQ. V lost 1 base and J lost 3, with 5 bases in between. The CDR3 DNA sequence: TGCGCCAGCAGCTTGAACTACTACGAGCAGTACTTC. Translating it yields CASSLNYYEQYF.

The chain has TRBV9 and TRBJ2-4; 7 positions agree with TRBD1. V was clipped by 0 bases and J by 6 bases; unmatched bases: 12. This CDR3 region has 17 residues. Germline values: CDR1 SGDLS, CDR2 YYNGEE. The CDR3 here is CASSVATRGRPGNIQYF. In DNA, the CDR3 is TGTGCCAGCAGCGTAGCTACGAGGGGGCGCCCAGGAAACATTCAGTACTTC.

This rearrangement joins TRBV29-1 to TRBJ2-7; D not certain. Trimming took off 5 bases at V and 3 bases at J, with 17 bases between the two ends. The CDR3 has 14 amino acids. Germline V gives CDR1 SQVTM, CDR2 ANQGSEA. The CDR3 is CSVRDSTAGYEQYF. CDR3 coding DNA: TGCAGCGTTCGAGATTCAACTGCAGGCTACGAGCAGTACTTC.

Many counts were recorded for this clonotype. This sequence joins TRBV27 and TRBJ1-5, with TRBD1 matching 7 bases. In germline, CDR1 is MNHEY, CDR2 SMNVEV (reference sequence). This CDR3 spans 15 amino acids. Trimming cost V 3 bases and J 4 bases; bases outside gene matches: 6. The CDR3 DNA is TGTGCCAGCAGTTTCAGCAGGGGGGGGAATCAGCCCCAGCATTTT. It is translated as CASSFSRGGNQPQHF.

This clonotype was counted at least ten times. J is TRBJ2-7 and V is TRBV7-6, with 8 positions matching TRBD2. V lost 5 bases, J lost 4 bases, and 10 bases stayed unmatched. The CDR3 is 15 amino acids. Germline-derived CDR1 and CDR2 are SGHVS and FNYEAQ. The CDR3 nucleotides read TGTGCCAGCAGCCCAGAGCAGTCGGGGGGGTACGAGCAGTACTTC. Its translation: CASSPEQSGGYEQYF.

This clonotype was seen at least ten times. The chain couples TRBV12-3 or TRBV12-4 to TRBJ2-1, with 10 bases aligning to TRBD2. The CDR3 is 16 amino acids. The ends lost 3 bases at V and 8 bases at J; junction bases unmatched: 10. The CDR3 DNA reads as TGTGCCAGCAGTTTTGGAAGCGGGAGGGTGGGATATGAGCAGTTCTTC. It specifies CASSFGSGRVGYEQFF.

The V call is TRBV25-1, the J call TRBJ2-2; 13 nucleotides agree with TRBD2. The CDR3 loop spans 19 amino acids. Per the germline V gene, CDR1 is MGHDK and CDR2 is SYGVNS. V lost 3 bases, J lost 0 bases, and 7 bases stayed unmatched. In DNA, the CDR3 is TGTGCCAGCAGTGATAAGAGACTAGCGGGGGGCCCGAACACCGGGGAGCTGTTTTTT. Residues: CASSDKRLAGGPNTGELFF. Drawing the rest from reference TRBV25-1 and TRBJ2-2, the complete variable domain is EADIYQTPRYLVIGTGKKITLECSQTMGHDKMYWYQQDPGMELHLIHYSYGVNSTEKGDLSSESTVSRIRTEHFPLTLESARPSHTSQYLCASSDKRLAGGPNTGELFFGEGSRLTVL.

J is TRBJ2-1 and V is TRBV6-1, with 7 bases that match TRBD2. From germline, CDR1 is MNHNS and CDR2 SASEGT. CDR3 length equals 14 residues. Losses at the gene ends were 2 bases for V and 5 bases for J; bases not matched to a gene: 3. CDR3 in DNA: TGTGCCAGCAGTGAAAGAGCGGGGAACAATGAGCAGTTCTTC. Translating it yields CASSERAGNNEQFF.

This chain uses TRBV5-5 with TRBJ2-5; 7 nucleotides agree with TRBD1. The CDR3 runs to 13 residues. Germline CDR1 and CDR2: SGHKS and YYEKEE (reference sequence). V shed 6 bases, J shed 0 bases, and the junction held 2 bases outside the gene matches. CDR3 residues: CASTDRDQETQYF. In DNA form, the CDR3 reads TGTGCCAGCACCGACAGGGACCAAGAGACCCAGTACTTC.

The rearrangement links TRBV2 to TRBJ2-7; TRBD1 matches at 10 bases. Germline V gives CDR1 SNHLY, CDR2 FYNNEI. J lost 4 bases, V lost 5 bases, and 5 bases had no gene match. This CDR3 spans 14 amino acids. The CDR3 protein is CASSTGQGIYEQYF. In DNA form, the CDR3 reads TGTGCCAGCAGTACGGGACAGGGGATTTACGAGCAGTACTTC.

This rearrangement joins TRBV29-1 to TRBJ1-2, with 7 positions matching TRBD1. Germline loops: CDR1 SQVTM, CDR2 ANQGSEA. Trimming removed 6 bases from V and 3 bases from J; junction bases left unmatched: 10. This CDR3 is 14 amino acids long. This chain's CDR3 is CSVQRQGDYYGYTF. In nucleotides, the CDR3 is TGCAGCGTGCAGAGACAGGGAGATTACTATGGCTACACCTTC.

This clonotype was observed many times. The chain couples TRBV19 to TRBJ1-1, with D possibly being TRBD1 (6 bases). The CDR3 has 11 residues. Germline V lookup: CDR1 LNHDA, CDR2 SQIVND (reference sequence). V dropped 5 bases and J dropped 12 bases, with 13 bases sitting between them. The CDR3 protein is CASSGGTITFF. For the CDR3, the DNA is TGTGCCAGTAGTGGCGGGACAATTACTTTCTTT.

Comment on this clonotype: This could be a read error, since a much larger clone is one nucleotide away. This chain connects TRBV12-3 or TRBV12-4 to TRBJ2-5; TRBD2 agrees at 15 bases. The ends lost 4 bases at V and 5 bases at J; junction bases unmatched: 8. This CDR3 is built from 17 residues. Written as DNA, the CDR3 is TGTGCCAGCAGTTACCGGACTAGCGGGGGGGCCGGGGAGACCCAGTACTTC. This sequence encodes CASSYRTSGGAGETQYF.

V gene TRBV3-1 combines with J gene TRBJ2-1; maybe TRBD2 (6 bases). This CDR3 region has 14 residues. CDR1 and CDR2 from the germline V gene are LGHDT and YNNKEL (reference sequence). V lost 6 bases and J lost 8, with 17 bases in between. The chain's CDR3 is CASSFPGLWDEQFF. The CDR3 region has the DNA TGTGCCAGCAGTTTTCCGGGACTTTGGGATGAGCAGTTCTTC.

This clonotype appeared a few times. This rearrangement joins TRBV29-1 to TRBJ2-7, with TRBD1 identical over 9 bases. Germline V lookup: CDR1 SQVTM, CDR2 ANQGSEA. The V gene end was trimmed by 8 bases and the J gene end by 3 bases; junction bases not matched to a gene: 5. The CDR3 contains 12 residues. The CDR3 DNA is TGCAGCATTAAGACAGGGGGCTACGAGCAGTACTTC. Its protein is CSIKTGGYEQYF.

This clonotype has a count of ten or more. This sequence joins TRBV5-4 and TRBJ2-1; no definite D call. With 0 bases removed from V and 5 bases from J, the gap between germline ends came to 9 bases. The CDR3 is 14 residues long. Germline-derived CDR1 and CDR2 are SGHNT and YYREEE (reference sequence). The CDR3 DNA follows: TGTGCCAGCAGCTTGGATCCGGGTCACAATGAGCAGTTCTTC. This gives the protein CASSLDPGHNEQFF.

Notes on this clonotype: The junction departs from the called germline gene at one end, perhaps through a read error. This chain uses TRBV27 with TRBJ2-7, with unresolved D. This CDR3 contains 12 residues. Per germline, CDR1 MNHEY and CDR2 SMNVEV (reference sequence). DNA for the CDR3: TGTACCAGCAGTTTATCGCATTACGAGCAGTACTTC. It is translated as CTSSLSHYEQYF.

At least ten counts were recorded for this clonotype. The gene calls are TRBV29-1 and TRBJ2-7; D not certain. The CDR3 consists of 13 residues. Germline V gene lookup returns CDR1 SQVTM and CDR2 ANQGSEA. Trimming removed 6 bases from V and 5 bases from J, with 17 bases in between. In DNA form, the CDR3 reads TGCAGCGTATCGACTGGATTGAGGAACGAGCAGTACTTC. Its protein product is CSVSTGLRNEQYF.

Many counts were recorded for this clonotype. The V call is TRBV4-1, the J call TRBJ2-1; D uncertain. CDR3 length: 14 residues. V shed 0 bases and J shed 4 bases, with 7 bases lying between them. CDR1 and CDR2 from the germline V gene are MGHRA and YSYEKL. Here the CDR3 reads CASSQEWRYNEQFF. The CDR3 DNA is TGCGCCAGCAGCCAAGAGTGGCGATACAATGAGCAGTTCTTC.

CDR3 bases: TGTGCCAGCAGCTTGGAGGGTAGCGGGGTTAGCACAGATACGCAGTATTTT. Translation gives CASSLEGSGVSTDTQYF. The rearrangement uses TRBV5-4 and TRBJ2-3, with 8 bases lining up with TRBD2. CDR1 is SGHNT, CDR2 YYREEE, per germline (reference sequence). The J segment lost 0 bases and the V segment lost 0 bases, leaving 6 bases of the junction unmatched. This CDR3 has 17 amino acids.

Notes on this clonotype: It may be a read error: a sequence one base away is much more abundant. It is likely a read error, because the conserved phenylalanine at the end of the CDR3 is missing. J is TRBJ2-1 and V is TRBV6-1; 8 bases agree with TRBD2. Germline V gene data show CDR1 as MNHNS and CDR2 as SASEGT. V lost 2 bases and J lost 8; bases outside the gene matches: 2. CDR3 length: 13 residues. The CDR3, as DNA: TGTGCCAGCAGTGAACCGGGGGGGCATGAGCAGTTCTTA. Amino acid sequence: CASSEPGGHEQFL.

The gene calls are TRBV7-6 and TRBJ1-2; D is perhaps TRBD1 (6 bases). The V and J ends lost 4 bases and 8 bases respectively, with 20 bases between them. The CDR3 runs 15 residues. The germline V gene encodes CDR1 SGHVS and CDR2 FNYEAQ. The CDR3 here is CASSSEQRGARGYTF. The CDR3 nucleotides are TGTGCCAGCAGCTCCGAACAACGGGGGGCAAGAGGCTACACCTTC.